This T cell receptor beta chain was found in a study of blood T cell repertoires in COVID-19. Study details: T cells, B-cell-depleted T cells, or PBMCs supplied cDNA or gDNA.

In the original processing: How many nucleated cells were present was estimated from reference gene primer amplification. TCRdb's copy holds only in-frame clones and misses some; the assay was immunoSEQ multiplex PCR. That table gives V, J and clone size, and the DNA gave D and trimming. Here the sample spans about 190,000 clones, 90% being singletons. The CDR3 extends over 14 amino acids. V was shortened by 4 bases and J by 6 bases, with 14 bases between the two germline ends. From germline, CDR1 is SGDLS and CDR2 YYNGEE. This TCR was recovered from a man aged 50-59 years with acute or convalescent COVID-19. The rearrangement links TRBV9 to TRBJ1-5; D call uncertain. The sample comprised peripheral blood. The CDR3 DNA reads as TGTGCCAGCAGCCGGACGGGAGAGGGTCAGCCCCAGCATTTT. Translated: CASSRTGEGQPQHF.